This T cell receptor beta chain was recorded in a study of blood T cell repertoires in COVID-19. This clone was recorded a few times. This sample includes further DNA sequences coding for the same CDR3. Clones were read by immunoSEQ multiplex PCR, and TCRdb kept only the in-frame ones, dropping some. This table has about 250,000 clones, around four fifths appearing once. The source material was peripheral blood. The sequence derives from a woman aged 55-69 years with active or convalescent COVID-19.

CDR3 protein: CASSLTGNTEAFF. The DNA for the CDR3 is TGTGCCAGCAGTTTAACGGGGAACACTGAAGCTTTCTTT. The chain couples TRBV27 to TRBJ1-1; D uncertain. Germline CDR1 reads MNHEY; CDR2 reads SMNVEV (reference sequence). This CDR3 spans 13 amino acids. Trimming pared 2 bases from V and 1 base from J, leaving 5 bases between.